The 8 T cell receptor beta chains below come from one sample, sequenced in a study of blood T cell repertoires in COVID-19. TCRdb's table, derived via immunoSEQ multiplex PCR, lists solely in-frame clones and lacks some. The table records about 190,000 clones, 89% of them present only once. Sample: peripheral blood. These receptor sequences come from a man aged 35 to 55 with acute or convalescent COVID-19.

This chain connects TRBV5-1 to TRBJ2-1; 12 bases map to TRBD2. Losses at the gene ends were 4 bases for V and 8 bases for J; bases not matched to a gene: 13. The germline V gene has CDR1 SGHRS and CDR2 YFSETQ. This CDR3 is 17 amino acids long. CDR3 in DNA: TGCGCCAGCAGCGCTGCGGCTAGCGGGGGGGCAGTTGATGAGCAGTTCTTC. It translates to CASSAAASGGAVDEQFF.

The gene calls are TRBV5-4 and TRBJ1-2; 8 bases map to TRBD1. The ends lost 1 base at V and 8 bases at J; junction bases unmatched: 7. The CDR3 extends over 14 amino acids. CDR1 and CDR2 from the germline V gene are SGHNT and YYREEE (reference sequence). The CDR3, as DNA: TGTGCCAGCAGCTTGAGTCAGGGGGCGCGAGGCTACACCTTC. It yields the protein CASSLSQGARGYTF.

The J gene is TRBJ1-3, the V gene TRBV7-2; maybe TRBD1 (5 bases). The CDR3 is 14 amino acids. CDR1 and CDR2 (germline): SGHTA, FQGNSA. Between the trimmed V and J ends, which lost 5 bases and 4 bases, there was a span of 12 bases. CDR3 DNA: TGTGCCAGCAGCCGGGGGGGGATAGGAAACACCATATATTTT. Translation gives CASSRGGIGNTIYF.

The chain carries TRBV7-9 and TRBJ2-1, with D perhaps matching TRBD1 (6 bases). Trimming pared 0 bases from V and 4 bases from J, leaving 19 bases between. This CDR3 is built from 18 residues. Germline CDR1 is SEHNR and CDR2 is FQNEAQ (reference sequence). The chain's CDR3 is CASSLAPPGTKIYNEQFF. Written as DNA, the CDR3 is TGTGCCAGCAGCTTAGCGCCACCCGGGACAAAAATTTACAATGAGCAGTTCTTC.

The genes are TRBV11-2 and TRBJ2-5; TRBD1 is a possible D gene (6 bases). The V and J ends lost 1 base and 2 bases respectively, with 11 bases between them. The CDR3 totals 15 residues. The germline V gene has CDR1 SGHAT and CDR2 FQNNGV. The CDR3 DNA sequence: TGTGCCAGCAGCTTAGTTGGGGGCTCACAAGAGACCCAGTACTTC. Translation gives CASSLVGGSQETQYF.

This sequence joins TRBV19 and TRBJ2-4; 8 nucleotides match TRBD1. Trimming took 5 bases from V and 0 from J; bases not matched to a gene: 6. Germline lookup yields CDR1 LNHDA and CDR2 SQIVND (reference sequence). The CDR3 has 16 residues. CDR3 coding DNA: TGTGCCAGTAGTCTAAGACAGGGGATAGCCAAAAACATTCAGTACTTC. It codes for CASSLRQGIAKNIQYF.

The chain employs TRBV12-3 or TRBV12-4 and TRBJ1-2; D gene unclear. The CDR3 sequence is 13 residues long. Trimming left V 6 bases short and J 4 bases short, with 12 bases between. In nucleotides, the CDR3 is TGTGCCAGCAGAGAGATCCGGGGCTATGGCTACACCTTC. This translates into CASREIRGYGYTF.

The chain uses TRBV10-2 and TRBJ1-6; TRBD1 aligns across 7 bases. J gave up 6 bases and V 3 bases, and 2 bases lay outside the gene matches. The CDR3 consists of 14 residues. The V gene's germline CDR1 is WSHSY and CDR2 SAAADI. CDR3 sequence (DNA): TGCGCCAGCAGTGACAGACAGGGTAATTCACCCCTCCACTTT. Protein sequence: CASSDRQGNSPLHF.